This T cell receptor beta chain was profiled in a study of breast tumors, draining lymph nodes, adjacent tissues (dated by TCRdb to about 2016). Regarding the study in general: TCR beta repertoires were compared across tumor, adjacent nontumor tissue and axillary lymph nodes obtained from breast cancer patients. The study aimed to assess the relationships and possible T-cell exchange between tumor, surrounding tissue and draining lymph node repertoires in human breast cancer.

TCRdb shows the sequencer as Illumina HiSeq 2000. Multiplex PCR amplification was used to generate the TCR beta chain libraries. The amplified TCR beta chain products were analyzed by high-throughput sequencing. The public reads were reanalyzed by TCRdb: fastp trimming at Q25, MiXCR alignment, in-frame beta chains only. Each record represents a unique CDR3 protein, reported with the most common genes and DNA among its rows. Within this sample are around 170,000 distinct CDR3 sequences, with approximately 33% of them counted one time only. The top ten hold approximately 4.3% of the sample. The axillary draining lymph nodes of breast cancer patients were the source of the lymph node samples. On the study overall, not on this receptor specifically: In luminal-like breast cancer, tumor and nontumor tissue repertoires resembled each other significantly more than in basal-like breast cancer. The study presented the conclusion that tumor T cells originate in lymph nodes as consistent with a hypothesis, not as something directly demonstrated. The data were considered consistent with most tumor T cells being derived from the lymph node and subsequently expanding within tumor tissue. Tumors showed preferential V and J gene usage, and their T-cell repertoire diversity fell below that of lymph nodes yet above that of nontumor tissue.

The junction carries 7 bases between V and J, which are trimmed by 7 bases and 7 bases respectively. Spanning cysteine to phenylalanine, the CDR3 consists of 10 amino acids. The kept DNA is CDR3 alone, 30 bases in frame from the first base. CDR1 and CDR2 were assigned from the germline V gene (reference sequence) as SEHNR and FQNEAQ. This clonotype has more than one count but fewer than ten. Its antigen is currently not known. Base-call qualities are not available, and no considerably larger clone is one nucleotide away. The chain links TRBV7-9 with TRBJ1-1; no D gene can be assigned with confidence. Sequencing was performed on axillary lymph node tissue. This sequence was found in a female donor with breast cancer. Some clones in this sample may be carry-over from other donors' samples. The CDR3 reads CASTQDEAFF. The nucleotide sequence reads TGTGCCAGCACGCAGGATGAAGCTTTCTTT.